A selection of T cell receptor beta chains follows, all from one sample in a study of cytotoxic CD8 clonotypes in ibrutinib-treated CLL. TCRdb's table, derived via immunoSEQ multiplex PCR, lists solely in-frame clones and lacks some. The sample has approximately 45,000 clones; less than 70% are singletons. This specimen consisted of PBMCs, obtained after 12 months of ibrutinib treatment. All receptors derive from a human donor with chronic lymphocytic leukemia. Both conserved end residues are part of each CDR3. The order of the fields is clone size, D gene, V gene, J gene, CDR3 DNA, CDR3 protein. D genes are given only for firm matches. A clone size is listed for some rows: how often the clone was seen (once, few, many), or a class if it is expanded.

abundance: few
d_gene: .
v_gene: TRBV7-9
j_gene: TRBJ2-7
CDR3nt: TGTGCCAGCAGCTTAGTTCAGGGGCGCAACGAGCAGTACTTC
CDR3aa: CASSLVQGRNEQYF

abundance: .
d_gene: TRBD1
v_gene: TRBV4-1
j_gene: TRBJ2-5
CDR3nt: TGCGCCAGCAGCCAAGATATAGGAAAGTCGGCAGGGGGAAATGAAGAGACCCAGTACTTC
CDR3aa: CASSQDIGKSAGGNEETQYF

abundance: .
d_gene: TRBD2
v_gene: TRBV10-1
j_gene: TRBJ2-7
CDR3nt: TGCGCCAGCAGTGATACTAGCGGGGGAACCTACGAGCAGTACTTC
CDR3aa: CASSDTSGGTYEQYF

abundance: .
d_gene: TRBD1
v_gene: TRBV9
j_gene: TRBJ1-3
CDR3nt: TGTGCCAGCAGCGATGACAGGGCTGGTTCGACAACCGCCATATATTTT
CDR3aa: CASSDDRAGSTTAIYF

abundance: .
d_gene: TRBD1
v_gene: TRBV28
j_gene: TRBJ2-2
CDR3nt: TGTGCCAGCAGTTTTGGGCAGGGGGCCGGGGAGCTGTTTTTT
CDR3aa: CASSFGQGAGELFF

abundance: .
d_gene: .
v_gene: TRBV2
j_gene: TRBJ2-1
CDR3nt: TGTGCCAGCAGTGCCAACGTAGGGGAGCAGTTCTTC
CDR3aa: CASSANVGEQFF

abundance: .
d_gene: .
v_gene: TRBV7-9
j_gene: TRBJ2-7
CDR3nt: TGTGCCAGCAGCCCCGAGTGGGCTGAAGAGCAGTACTTC
CDR3aa: CASSPEWAEEQYF

abundance: .
d_gene: .
v_gene: TRBV6-5
j_gene: TRBJ2-5
CDR3nt: TGTGCCAGCAGTTACCGACGACCCCAAGAGACCCAGTACTTC
CDR3aa: CASSYRRPQETQYF

abundance: .
d_gene: TRBD1
v_gene: TRBV6-6
j_gene: TRBJ1-2
CDR3nt: TGTGCCGGGGGTGGACAGGAGCGCGGCTATGGCTACACCTTC
CDR3aa: CAGGGQERGYGYTF

abundance: once
d_gene: TRBD1
v_gene: TRBV2
j_gene: TRBJ2-7
CDR3nt: TGTGCCAGCAGTGTCCAGGGACAGCATATCTCCTACGAGCAGTACTTC
CDR3aa: CASSVQGQHISYEQYF

abundance: few
d_gene: .
v_gene: TRBV7-9
j_gene: TRBJ2-2
CDR3nt: TGTGCCAGCAGGACGGGTCCCGGGGAGCTGTTTTTT
CDR3aa: CASRTGPGELFF

abundance: .
d_gene: TRBD1
v_gene: TRBV6-1
j_gene: TRBJ1-2
CDR3nt: TGTGCCAGCAGAGCCGACAGGGGCGTTCTTTATGGCTACACCTTC
CDR3aa: CASRADRGVLYGYTF

abundance: .
d_gene: .
v_gene: TRBV5-1
j_gene: TRBJ2-1
CDR3nt: TGCGCCAGCAGCTTGGACCTGGGGGCCTACAATGAGCAGTTCTTC
CDR3aa: CASSLDLGAYNEQFF

abundance: large
d_gene: TRBD2
v_gene: TRBV29-1
j_gene: TRBJ2-1
CDR3nt: TGCAGCGTCGAACCCGGCGGGCTAGCGGGGGGGTATCGCTACTACAATGAGCAGTTCTTC
CDR3aa: CSVEPGGLAGGYRYYNEQFF

abundance: .
d_gene: TRBD1
v_gene: TRBV6-6
j_gene: TRBJ2-7
CDR3nt: TGTGCTAGCAGTTACCTGCCGGGACAGCGAACCTACGAGCAGTACTTC
CDR3aa: CASSYLPGQRTYEQYF

abundance: few
d_gene: TRBD1
v_gene: TRBV19
j_gene: TRBJ1-5
CDR3nt: TGTGCCAGTAGTGGGACAGGGGGCAGGCAGCCCCAGCATTTT
CDR3aa: CASSGTGGRQPQHF

abundance: .
d_gene: .
v_gene: TRBV20-1
j_gene: TRBJ1-2
CDR3nt: TGCAGTGCCAAATCTAGGCCGCTACTCTTC
CDR3aa: CSAKSRPLLF